The 31 T cell receptor beta chains below come from one sample, sequenced in a study of T cells in Graves' hyperthyroidism and ophthalmopathy (dated by TCRdb to between 2018 and 2021). Receptor libraries were prepared by multiplex PCR. The instrument was an Illumina HiSeq 2000. TCR beta CDR3 regions were amplified from RNA transcripts. A first-round RT-PCR of the TCR CDR3 used the HTBI primer set with the Qiagen OneStep RT-PCR kit. Using fastp trimming at Q25 and MiXCR clonotype assembly, TCRdb reanalyzed the public sequencing data and kept in-frame beta chains. Rows matching on CDR3 protein sequence are summarized as one entry with the most common DNA and genes. For this sample there are 750,000 to 900,000 distinct CDR3 sequences; 38% appear just once. The top ten clonotypes cover 8% to 9% of the sample. Sequences were obtained from blood. The receptors originated from a man in his late teens or twenties with Graves' hyperthyroidism.

This clonotype was recorded many times. The chain combines TRBV25-1 with TRBJ2-7, with 9 bases aligning to TRBD2. The CDR3 loop spans 15 amino acids. The V and J ends lost 4 bases and 7 bases, in that order; junction bases with no gene match: 11. Looked up from germline, CDR1 is MGHDK and CDR2 is SYGVNS. The CDR3 DNA follows: TGTGCCAGCAGTGCCCTCGGCGGGGGGGCTAAAGAGCAGTACTTC. Its protein product is CASSALGGGAKEQYF.

This clonotype was seen repeatedly, ten times or more. The chain couples TRBV10-3 to TRBJ1-1; possibly TRBD1 for D (5 bases). CDR3 length equals 13 residues. V shed 8 bases and J shed 0 bases, with 10 bases lying between them. Germline assignment: CDR1 ENHRY and CDR2 SYGVKD. The CDR3 DNA sequence: TGTGCCATCTGCCGACAGCTGAACACTGAAGCTTTCTTT. Translation gives CAICRQLNTEAFF.

In its sample, this clonotype was seen many times. The chain joins TRBV25-1 to TRBJ2-5; TRBD1 is a possible D gene (5 bases). The CDR3 sequence is 14 residues long. Germline assignment: CDR1 MGHDK and CDR2 SYGVNS. Trimming left V 1 base short and J 7 bases short, with 13 bases between. The DNA of the CDR3 is TGTGCCAGCAGTGAATCGACTCCAGGGCGGACCCAGTACTTC. It is translated as CASSESTPGRTQYF. Drawing the rest from reference TRBV25-1 and TRBJ2-5, the complete variable domain is EADIYQTPRYLVIGTGKKITLECSQTMGHDKMYWYQQDPGMELHLIHYSYGVNSTEKGDLSSESTVSRIRTEHFPLTLESARPSHTSQYLCASSESTPGRTQYFGPGTRLLVL.

This clonotype was seen many times. The rearrangement joins TRBV7-9 to TRBJ1-2; a possible D gene is TRBD1 (5 bases). The ends were cut back, 4 bases at V and 5 bases at J, with 14 bases in the middle. This CDR3 contains 14 residues. Germline assignment: CDR1 SEHNR and CDR2 FQNEAQ (reference sequence). DNA for the CDR3: TGTGCCAGCAGCTCGATACACCGACAGTATGGCTACACCTTC. The encoded protein is CASSSIHRQYGYTF.

V usage is TRBV7-9 and J usage is TRBJ2-6; D is unresolved. Germline V gene sequence: CDR1 SEHNR, CDR2 FQNEAQ (reference sequence). Trimming cost V 6 bases and J 2 bases, with 11 bases left between them. The CDR3 totals 15 residues. The CDR3 reads CASSYSGPGANVLTF. The CDR3 nucleotides read TGTGCCAGCAGTTACTCGGGTCCTGGGGCCAACGTCCTGACTTTC.

The sample holds a few counts of this clonotype. This chain connects TRBV11-3 to TRBJ1-3; D remains unclear. Trimming removed 5 bases from V and 2 bases from J, with 19 bases in between. Germline-derived CDR1 and CDR2 are SGHNT and YENEEA. This CDR3 region has 17 residues. CDR3 amino acids: CASSQDWPGATGNTIYF. The CDR3 coding sequence is TGTGCCAGCAGCCAAGATTGGCCGGGAGCAACTGGAAACACCATATATTTT.

This clonotype was counted between two and nine times. The J gene is TRBJ1-1, the V gene TRBV30, with 7 bases that match TRBD1. V was clipped by 3 bases and J by 7 bases; unmatched bases: 2. The CDR3 extends over 11 amino acids. Germline V lookup: CDR1 GTSNPN, CDR2 SVGIG (reference sequence). For the CDR3, the DNA is TGTGCCTGGAGACGGGACAGTGAAGCTTTCTTT. It is translated as CAWRRDSEAFF.

V is TRBV7-9 and J is TRBJ2-7; 9 bases map to TRBD2. Germline V gives CDR1 SEHNR, CDR2 FQNEAQ (reference sequence). V trimming: 5 bases; J trimming: 2 bases; junction bases outside the gene matches: 10. The CDR3 runs to 16 residues. CDR3 nucleotides: TGTGCCAGCAGCCCCTCACCTAGCGGGGTGACCTACGAGCAGTACTTC. Protein sequence: CASSPSPSGVTYEQYF.

V usage is TRBV19 and J usage is TRBJ1-4; D is unresolved. CDR1 is LNHDA, CDR2 SQIVND, per germline (reference sequence). The CDR3 runs 12 residues. Trimming shortened V by 7 bases and J by 6 bases, and 9 bases separated the two germline ends. The CDR3 sequence: CASTDADEKLFF. CDR3 in DNA: TGTGCCAGTACGGATGCTGATGAAAAACTGTTTTTT.

The V call is TRBV29-1, the J call TRBJ2-7, with a tentative D call TRBD2 (6 bases). The ends were cut back, 8 bases at V and 5 bases at J, with 13 bases in the middle. This CDR3 is built from 11 residues. CDR1 SQVTM and CDR2 ANQGSEA come from the germline V gene. CDR3 sequence (DNA): TGCAGCCAAGTTCGGGGGAACGAGCAGTACTTC. It is translated as CSQVRGNEQYF.

A note on this clonotype: Being one base from a much bigger clone, this may be a read error. The chain recombines TRBV10-3 with TRBJ2-7, with 12 bases that match TRBD1. In germline, CDR1 is ENHRY, CDR2 SYGVKD. CDR3 length equals 16 residues. V lost 3 bases and J lost 5; bases outside the gene matches: 8. CDR3 nucleotide sequence: TGTGCCATCAGTGACGGGGACAGGGGGCGTCACGACGAGCAGTACTTC. Its translation: CAISDGDRGRHDEQYF.

This clonotype has a count of ten or more. The gene calls are TRBV7-9 and TRBJ2-5, with 8 nucleotides matching TRBD1. Germline V gene sequence: CDR1 SEHNR, CDR2 FQNEAQ (reference sequence). V trimming: 5 bases; J trimming: 4 bases; junction bases outside the gene matches: 9. The CDR3 sequence is 15 residues long. The CDR3 spells CASSHDVGTGETQYF. CDR3 nucleotide sequence: TGTGCCAGCAGCCACGACGTCGGGACAGGAGAGACCCAGTACTTC.

This clonotype was observed a handful of times. The genes are TRBV5-1 and TRBJ1-2, with D perhaps matching TRBD1 (6 bases). Germline V gives CDR1 SGHRS, CDR2 YFSETQ. The V and J ends lost 4 bases and 1 base respectively, with 17 bases between them. This CDR3 is built from 16 residues. CDR3 bases: TGCGCCAGCAGCCCGCAGGCTGGGGGCGGTAACTATGGCTACACCTTC. This encodes CASSPQAGGGNYGYTF.

The rearrangement links TRBV25-1 to TRBJ1-2; TRBD1 might be the D (6 bases). V was shortened by 4 bases and J by 8 bases, with 14 bases between the two germline ends. CDR3 length: 13 residues. Germline V gene data show CDR1 as MGHDK and CDR2 as SYGVNS. The CDR3 is CASSAYRVPGYTF. Here the CDR3 DNA reads TGTGCCAGCAGTGCCTACAGGGTACCCGGCTACACCTTC.

The rearrangement links TRBV19 to TRBJ1-6; weak D call: TRBD1 (6 bases). The germline V and J ends were trimmed by 8 bases and 5 bases, with 16 bases remaining between them. The CDR3 sequence is 15 residues long. Per germline, CDR1 LNHDA and CDR2 SQIVND (reference sequence). The CDR3 sequence: CASADDRKNNSPLHF. The DNA for the CDR3 is TGTGCCAGTGCCGATGACAGGAAAAATAATTCACCCCTCCACTTT.

The sample holds many counts of this clonotype. The chain couples TRBV2 to TRBJ2-5, with 9 bases fitting TRBD2. The germline gives CDR1 SNHLY, CDR2 FYNNEI. The ends lost 6 bases at V and 5 bases at J; junction bases unmatched: 4. The CDR3 is 13 amino acids. The CDR3 here is CASRRLAVETQYF. CDR3 sequence (DNA): TGTGCCAGCAGGAGACTAGCGGTGGAGACCCAGTACTTC. Supplemented by reference TRBV2 and TRBJ2-5, the full variable domain reads EPEVTQTPSHQVTQMGQEVILRCVPISNHLYFYWYRQILGQKVEFLVSFYNNEISEKSEIFDDQFSVERPDGSNFTLKIRSTKLEDSAMYFCASRRLAVETQYFGPGTRLLVL.

The chain carries TRBV9 and TRBJ1-6; 7 bases align to TRBD1. The junction had 8 bases not matched to a gene; V was cut back by 3 bases and J by 2 bases. The germline V gene has CDR1 SGDLS and CDR2 YYNGEE. This CDR3 spans 17 amino acids. This chain's CDR3 is CASSEVGTETYNSPLHF. The CDR3 DNA is TGTGCCAGCAGCGAGGTCGGGACAGAAACCTATAATTCACCCCTCCACTTT.

This clonotype was observed a handful of times. V gene TRBV15 combines with J gene TRBJ2-5; TRBD1 matches at 9 bases. After removal of 2 bases from V and 5 bases from J, the junction contained 9 bases not matched to a gene. CDR3 length equals 16 residues. Germline V gene data show CDR1 as LNHNV and CDR2 as YYDKDF (reference sequence). The CDR3: CATSRRDRAPRETQYF. As DNA, the CDR3 is TGTGCCACCAGCAGAAGGGACAGGGCTCCCCGGGAGACCCAGTACTTC. Full variable domain (rest looked up from reference TRBV15 and TRBJ2-5): DAMVIQNPRYQVTQFGKPVTLSCSQTLNHNVMYWYQQKSSQAPKLLFHYYDKDFNNEADTPDNFQSRRPNTSFCFLDIRSPGLGDTAMYLCATSRRDRAPRETQYFGPGTRLLVL.

Regarding this clonotype: A much larger clone differs by one base, so this may be a read error. The gene calls are TRBV24-1 and TRBJ2-5; no clear D gene. V shed 3 bases and J shed 2 bases, with 12 bases lying between them. Germline-derived CDR1 and CDR2 are KGHDR and SFDVKD. The CDR3 is made up of 15 amino acids. The CDR3 region is CATSDPIDKQETQYF. The CDR3 DNA reads TGTGCCACCAGTGATCCCATAGACAAACAAGAGACCCAGTACTTC.

This clonotype was recorded only once. A read error may produce the germline difference seen at one junction end. V gene TRBV6-5 combines with J gene TRBJ1-4; tentatively, D is TRBD1 (5 bases). CDR3 length: 12 residues. Germline V gene lookup returns CDR1 MNHEY and CDR2 SVGAGI. CDR3 amino acids: CAISYGGEKLFF. DNA of the CDR3: TGTGCCATCAGTTACGGGGGGGAAAAACTGTTTTTT.

This clonotype occurred many times. The chain has TRBV20-1 and TRBJ1-4, with D uncertain. Trimming removed 5 bases at V and 5 bases at J, with 12 bases between. CDR1 is DFQATT, CDR2 SNEGSKA, per germline (reference sequence). The CDR3 runs to 13 residues. CDR3 DNA: TGCAGTGCTGAGGATCGTTCGAATGAAAAACTGTTTTTT. It encodes CSAEDRSNEKLFF.

About this clonotype: A much bigger clone sits one base away, suggesting this may be a read error. V and J are TRBV29-1 and TRBJ1-1; no firm D call. V was pared by 5 bases and J by 3 bases, with 13 bases between. The CDR3 sequence is 13 residues long. Germline values: CDR1 SQVTM, CDR2 ANQGSEA. CDR3 in amino acids: CSVSEARDTEAFF. CDR3 in DNA: TGCAGCGTTAGTGAGGCCCGGGACACTGAAGCTTTCTTT.

This clonotype was observed a few times. The J gene is TRBJ1-1, the V gene TRBV7-9; 9 bases match TRBD1. Germline V lookup: CDR1 SEHNR, CDR2 FQNEAQ (reference sequence). J was trimmed by 1 base and V by 2 bases; bases with no gene match: 8. This CDR3 has 17 amino acids. As DNA, the CDR3 is TGTGCCAGCAGCTTAATCCCTGGACAGGGGTCGAACACTGAAGCTTTCTTT. Translated, it gives CASSLIPGQGSNTEAFF. The full variable domain, its missing parts supplied by reference TRBV7-9 and TRBJ1-1, is DTGVSQNPRHKITKRGQNVTFRCDPISEHNRLYWYRQTLGQGPEFLTYFQNEAQLEKSRLLSDRFSAERPKGSFSTLEIQRTEQGDSAMYLCASSLIPGQGSNTEAFFGQGTRLTVV.

On this clonotype: It may be a read error: a sequence one base away is much more abundant. The J gene is TRBJ1-2, the V gene TRBV12-3 or TRBV12-4; D call uncertain. This CDR3 is 11 amino acids long. In DNA form, the CDR3 reads TGTGCCAGTCCCACTAACTATGGCCACACCTTC. It specifies CASPTNYGHTF.

This clonotype has ten or more counts. The chain's CDR3 is CASSAGQGLSGNTIYF. As DNA, the CDR3 is TGTGCCAGCAGCGCAGGACAGGGACTCTCTGGAAACACCATATATTTT. The rearrangement joins TRBV7-6 to TRBJ1-3; TRBD1 matches 8 bases. This CDR3 is built from 16 residues. Germline-derived CDR1 and CDR2 are SGHVS and FNYEAQ. V shed 5 bases and J 0 bases; nucleotides not matched to a gene: 6.

This clonotype has a single count. The chain links TRBV25-1 to TRBJ2-5; 7 bases fit TRBD2. Germline lookup yields CDR1 MGHDK and CDR2 SYGVNS. The CDR3 covers 17 residues. V was clipped by 1 base and J by 1 base; unmatched bases: 9. This chain's CDR3 is CASSESPASGLQETQYF. Here the CDR3 DNA reads TGTGCCAGCAGTGAATCCCCAGCTAGCGGCCTCCAAGAGACCCAGTACTTC.

This clonotype has only a few counts. The DNA of the CDR3 is TGTGCCAGTAGCTTTAAGGGGGCGACCGGGGAGCTGTTTTTT. Translation gives CASSFKGATGELFF. The rearrangement links TRBV19 to TRBJ2-2, with 7 bases matching TRBD1. The germline CDR1 and CDR2 sequences are LNHDA and SQIVND (reference sequence). After removal of 6 bases from V and 5 bases from J, the junction contained 6 bases not matched to a gene. CDR3 size: 14 residues.

This clonotype was counted ten times or more. The V and J genes are TRBV20-1 and TRBJ1-1, with a tentative D call TRBD1 (5 bases). The CDR3 has 14 amino acids. The V gene's germline CDR1 is DFQATT and CDR2 SNEGSKA (reference sequence). V gave up 0 bases and J gave up 5 bases, with 13 bases separating them. CDR3 DNA sequence: TGCAGTGCTAGAGAGGTGGGGGAGAGGACTGAAGCTTTCTTT. Amino acid sequence: CSAREVGERTEAFF.

The CDR3 sequence is CASSFGDNRVAYEQYF. The CDR3 region has the DNA TGCGCCAGCAGCTTCGGGGATAACAGGGTGGCCTACGAGCAGTACTTC. The chain couples TRBV5-1 to TRBJ2-7; possible D gene TRBD1, 6 bases. CDR1 is SGHRS, CDR2 YFSETQ, per germline. The CDR3 has 16 residues. With 2 bases removed from V and 2 bases from J, the gap between germline ends came to 17 bases.

As concerns this clonotype: A single base separates this from a much larger clone, so it may be a read error. The rearrangement joins TRBV7-9 to TRBJ1-2; no clear D. This CDR3 is built from 12 residues. Germline V gene data show CDR1 as SEHNR and CDR2 as FQNEAQ (reference sequence). DNA of the CDR3: TGTGCCAGCACCAATCCGGCGGGAGGCTACGCCTTC. Translation: CASTNPAGGYAF. Full variable domain (missing parts from reference TRBV7-9 and TRBJ1-2): DTGVSQNPRHKITKRGQNVTFRCDPISEHNRLYWYRQTLGQGPEFLTYFQNEAQLEKSRLLSDRFSAERPKGSFSTLEIQRTEQGDSAMYLCASTNPAGGYAFGSGTRLTVV.

The rearrangement joins TRBV12-3 or TRBV12-4 to TRBJ2-2; D may be TRBD1 or TRBD2 (5 bases each). Trimming removed 3 bases from V and 8 bases from J, with 13 bases in between. This CDR3 contains 14 residues. Here the CDR3 DNA reads TGTGCCAGCAGTTTCGGGGCCGTGAGGGGGGAGCTGTTTTTT. It specifies CASSFGAVRGELFF.